The subject of this entry is one T cell receptor beta chain. The data stem from a study of cytomegalovirus exposure and HLA in healthy donors. Study details: Among around 180 million T cells, an earlier analysis found 90 million to 130 million unique TCR beta sequences.

The CDR3 has 15 residues. Trimming removed 4 bases from V and 2 bases from J; junction bases left unmatched: 0. Germline lookup yields CDR1 WNHNN and CDR2 SYGVQD (reference sequence). The PCR employed 60 Vbeta primers together with 13 Jbeta primers. TCRdb keeps only in-frame clones here, not all; method: immunoSEQ multiplex PCR. The table lists about 140,000 clones, more than 70% of them singletons. The chain links TRBV10-1 to TRBJ2-1, with 12 bases aligning to TRBD1. The receptor's source is a male donor in good health and CMV-seropositive. The sample consisted of PBMCs. The CDR3 DNA reads TGCGCCAGCAGTGGGGACAGGGGGCCCTACAATGAGCAGTTCTTC. Encoded protein: CASSGDRGPYNEQFF.